The source of this T cell receptor (beta chain) is a study of cytomegalovirus exposure and HLA in healthy donors. This CDR3 contains 14 residues. The V and J ends lost 4 bases and 6 bases respectively, with 15 bases between them. CDR1 is SGHVS and CDR2 is FQNEAQ in the germline V gene. The table came from immunoSEQ multiplex PCR; TCRdb's copy has only in-frame clones and leaves some out. The sample holds under 200,000 clones, approximately 89% seen once. The sequencing sample was made of PBMCs. This sequence was found in a young man in good health and CMV-seropositive. The chain uses TRBV7-8 and TRBJ1-1; D may be TRBD1 (6 bases). The CDR3 protein is CASSWRQEVAEAFF. The CDR3 DNA reads as TGTGCCAGCAGCTGGAGACAGGAAGTAGCTGAAGCTTTCTTT. The variable domain in full, with the rest retrieved from reference TRBV7-8 and TRBJ1-1, is GAGVSQSPRYKVAKRGQDVALRCDPISGHVSLFWYQQALGQGPEFLTYFQNEAQLDKSGLPSDRFFAERPEGSVSTLKIQRTQQEDSAVYLCASSWRQEVAEAFFGQGTRLTVV.